This TCR beta chain was captured by sequencing in a study of tumor-infiltrating T cells and Merkel cell polyomavirus (dated by TCRdb to 2016 to 2017). Broadly, across the study: In Merkel cell carcinoma patients, the study examined CD8+ T cells specific for the Merkel cell polyomavirus KLL epitope. In fewer than 15 samples, TRB sequencing was done on KLL-tetramer-sorted cells from blood or tumor-infiltrating lymphocytes, along with about 13 matched whole-tumor samples. The majority of whole-tumor samples consisted of approximately 25-micron curls cut from formalin-fixed, paraffin-embedded tissue blocks. Patients received varied, non-standardized therapies including chemotherapy, radiation and immunotherapies. Disease stage at presentation varied among the patients, and patient follow-up lasted a median of about 2.5 years, ranging from about 1.1 to 6.0 years. In the whole study, one tumor sample was a frozen nodal tumor digest, and another tumor sample was a flash-frozen core biopsy of a metastasis.

The paper's findings and limits, for the study overall: Significantly improved MCC-specific survival was associated with a higher intratumoral fraction of KLL-specific T cells (roughly 1.7-18% versus 0-0.14%). A significant MCC-specific survival advantage (P = 0.0051) was associated with tumors having more unique KLL-specific clonotypes (roughly 5-110 vs 0-3). KLL-specific TRB repertoires were diverse and mostly private, with just one public clonotype, shared by two patients, among nearly 400 unique sequences. The small sample size of the study (n ≈ twelve patients) is a limitation. Because only a single viral epitope was studied, T cells directed against other Merkel cell polyomavirus epitopes were not captured.

With respect to this clone: The antigen this receptor binds is unknown. Base qualities are missing; no much larger clone stands one base away.

From a lookup of the germline V gene, CDR1 and CDR2 are SGDLS and YYNGEE. The CDR3 spans 15 residues, from the cysteine through the phenylalanine. Here the CDR3 DNA is all that survives: 45 bases in frame from base 1. The germline ends are 12 bases apart after V is trimmed by 0 bases and J by 2 bases. By immunohistochemistry, the tumors of all patients showed robust positive staining for Merkel cell polyomavirus Large T antigen. The study included about eleven Merkel cell carcinoma patients whose blood and/or cultured TIL contained robust KLL-tetramer+ populations exceeding 0.04% of CD8+ T cells. All patients were Caucasian, with a median age of approximately 60 years and a range of roughly 50 to 85 years. Lymph node tumors were analyzed for patients with unknown primaries presenting with nodal disease, or where primary tissue was insufficient. The library was generated by the immunoSEQ multiplex PCR assay. Genomic DNA extraction, TRB sequencing and normalization were performed by Adaptive Biotechnologies (Seattle, WA). Regarding the original processing steps: Clonality was computed as one minus Shannon entropy of productive TRB sequences normalized by log2 of unique productive sequences. KLL-specific clonotypes in tumors were found by matching TCRbeta CDR3 amino acid sequences to the sequences from the tetramer-sorted sample of each patient. TCRdb holds this immuneACCESS table with in-frame rearrangements only. Some clones are missing; in checked studies, unresolved V genes explain under half, and the rest has no known cause. V, J and clone size reflect that table, while D and trimming were determined from the DNA. For this sample the table gives over 20,000 clones, of which about 90% were detected only once. The ten largest clones take up about 2.7% of the sample.

The sample was lymph node tissue. The receptor comes from a man over 45 with Merkel cell carcinoma. This chain is built from TRBV9 and TRBJ2-7; the D region possibly corresponds to TRBD2 (6 bases align). The CDR3 protein: CASSVAPWGAYEQYF. In nucleotides, the sequence is TGTGCCAGCAGCGTAGCCCCGTGGGGGGCCTACGAGCAGTACTTC. The CDR3, completed at both ends by the reference TRBV9 and TRBJ2-7 genes, gives the full variable domain DSGVTQTPKHLITATGQRVTLRCSPRSGDLSVYWYQQSLDQGLQFLIQYYNGEERAKGNILERFSAQQFPDLHSELNLSSLELGDSALYFCASSVAPWGAYEQYFGPGTRLTVT.